These 6 T cell receptor beta chains originate from one sample sequenced in a study of T-cell reconstitution after alpha-beta-depleted transplantation in children. TCRbeta library preparation incorporated unique molecular identifiers. MiXCR, run by TCRdb on the PCR reads, gives a single entry per CDR3 protein. Of 450,000 to 600,000 distinct CDR3 sequences listed, about 17% are singletons. The specimen was PBMCs from the stem cell graft donor, collected from the stem cell graft. These receptor sequences come from a human donor who donated a stem cell graft to a child with acute lymphoblastic leukemia.

This clonotype was counted between two and nine times. The rearrangement links TRBV9 to TRBJ2-3; 10 bases agree with TRBD2. CDR3 length equals 17 residues. Germline V gene lookup returns CDR1 SGDLS and CDR2 YYNGEE. J gave up 2 bases and V 0 bases, and 6 bases lay outside the gene matches. Here the CDR3 reads CASSVETSGAFTDTQYF. The CDR3 DNA sequence: TGTGCCAGCAGCGTAGAAACTAGCGGGGCCTTCACAGATACGCAGTATTTT.

J is TRBJ2-3 and V is TRBV7-3; D remains unclear. CDR1 is SGHTA, CDR2 FQGTGA, per germline. V was cut by 4 bases and J by 4 bases, with 6 bases left in between. The CDR3 is 12 amino acids. Here the CDR3 reads CASSYGSDTQYF. The CDR3, as DNA: TGTGCCAGCAGCTATGGGTCAGATACGCAGTATTTT.

There are a few counts of this clonotype. The gene calls are TRBV7-9 and TRBJ1-5; D gene uncertain. The germline CDR1 and CDR2 sequences are SEHNR and FQNEAQ (reference sequence). Trimming left V 5 bases short and J 7 bases short, with 9 bases between. The CDR3 extends over 12 amino acids. The CDR3 DNA is TGTGCCAGCAGCGCGGTCGAACAGCCCCAGCATTTT. It is translated as CASSAVEQPQHF. Filled out from reference TRBV7-9 and TRBJ1-5, the complete variable domain reads DTGVSQNPRHKITKRGQNVTFRCDPISEHNRLYWYRQTLGQGPEFLTYFQNEAQLEKSRLLSDRFSAERPKGSFSTLEIQRTEQGDSAMYLCASSAVEQPQHFGDGTRLSIL.

The rearrangement joins TRBV24-1 to TRBJ2-3; no firm D call. This CDR3 has 16 amino acids. The germline V gene encodes CDR1 KGHDR and CDR2 SFDVKD. V lost 3 bases, J lost 3 bases, and 15 bases lay in between. Here the CDR3 DNA reads TGTGCCACCAGTGATGCCGCCCGGAAAGGTACAGATACGCAGTATTTT. This gives the protein CATSDAARKGTDTQYF.

This chain connects TRBV11-2 to TRBJ2-7; 7 nucleotides line up with TRBD1. The CDR3 loop spans 12 amino acids. V lost 8 bases and J lost 2; bases outside the gene matches: 3. Germline CDR1 and CDR2: SGHAT and FQNNGV. The CDR3 loop reads CASGDSPYEQYF. The CDR3 DNA follows: TGTGCCAGCGGGGACAGTCCCTACGAGCAGTACTTC.

This chain connects TRBV5-1 to TRBJ2-1; 10 nucleotides agree with TRBD1. CDR1 and CDR2 from the germline V gene are SGHRS and YFSETQ. The CDR3 sequence is 14 residues long. Unmatched junction bases numbered 8, after V lost 4 bases and J lost 10 bases. The CDR3 DNA reads as TGCGCCAGCAGCCTCACCGGGACAGGGGCCGAGCAGTTCTTC. This translates into CASSLTGTGAEQFF.